The rows below give T cell receptor beta chains drawn from one sample of a study of PD-L1 blockade in urothelial cancer. The table came from immunoSEQ multiplex PCR; TCRdb's copy has only in-frame clones and leaves some out. The data contain roughly 56,000 clones, almost 85% of them seen just once; the ten biggest clones take up 4% to 5%. This material consisted of PBMCs, taken around atezolizumab (anti-PD-L1) treatment. These TCRs come from an older man with urothelial cancer. Each CDR3 is given with its conserved first and last residue. D genes are given only for firm matches. Expanded clones get a size class; other rows say once, few or many, or leave the size out.

cdr3_length j_call v_call clone_size d_call cdr3_aa cdr3_nt
17 TRBJ2-1 TRBV5-6 once NA CASSLGLRTILYNEQFF TGTGCCAGCAGCTTGGGGCTGCGGACTATCCTCTACAATGAGCAGTTCTTC
15 TRBJ2-1 TRBV18 NA NA CASSPLPGGYNEQFF TGTGCCAGCTCACCGTTGCCGGGTGGCTACAATGAGCAGTTCTTC
16 TRBJ2-5 TRBV13 NA TRBD2 CASSLDHGGRAETQYF TGTGCCAGCAGCTTAGATCACGGAGGGAGGGCTGAGACCCAGTACTTC
14 TRBJ2-1 TRBV7-2 NA TRBD2 CASSSGTSYNEQFF TGTGCCAGCAGCTCAGGGACTAGCTACAATGAGCAGTTCTTC
15 TRBJ2-1 TRBV6-1 NA NA CASSSLAARYNEQFF TGTGCCAGCAGTTCCTTGGCGGCCCGCTACAATGAGCAGTTCTTC
15 TRBJ2-2 TRBV5-1 NA TRBD1 CASNTGTGGPGELFF TGCGCCAGCAACACCGGGACAGGGGGCCCCGGGGAGCTGTTTTTT
16 TRBJ2-1 TRBV30 NA NA CAWGGLSASSYNEQFF TGTGCCTGGGGGGGCTTAAGCGCTAGCTCCTACAATGAGCAGTTCTTC
15 TRBJ2-7 TRBV19 NA TRBD2 CASSITGGSSYEQYF TGTGCCAGTAGTATAACGGGCGGGAGTTCCTACGAGCAGTACTTC
12 TRBJ2-7 TRBV29-1 NA TRBD1 CSVGQGVDEQYF TGCAGCGTTGGACAGGGAGTCGACGAGCAGTACTTC
19 TRBJ2-2 TRBV18 NA TRBD1 CASSQTPVTGAATAGELFF TGTGCCAGCTCACAAACTCCGGTAACAGGGGCTGCGACGGCCGGGGAGCTGTTTTTT
16 TRBJ1-2 TRBV6-1 NA NA CASSGPVRGGNYGYTF TGTGCCAGCAGTGGCCCCGTTCGGGGGGGCAACTATGGCTACACCTTC
14 TRBJ2-7 TRBV27 NA NA CASSLQDSSGEQYF TGTGCCAGCAGTTTACAAGACAGTTCGGGCGAGCAGTACTTC
14 TRBJ2-7 TRBV5-1 NA TRBD2 CASSTGLAGDEQYF TGCGCCAGCAGCACGGGACTAGCGGGAGACGAGCAGTACTTC
13 TRBJ2-1 TRBV5-6 NA TRBD2 CASSRGLGDEQFF TGTGCCAGCAGCCGCGGACTAGGCGATGAGCAGTTCTTC
17 TRBJ2-5 TRBV5-1 NA TRBD2 CASSLGGTSGPWETQYF TGCGCCAGCAGCTTGGGGGGGACTAGCGGCCCCTGGGAGACCCAGTACTTC
14 TRBJ1-4 TRBV5-1 NA TRBD1 CASSRTGLTEKLFF TGCGCCAGCAGCCGGACAGGGCTTACTGAAAAACTGTTTTTT
15 TRBJ2-1 TRBV5-1 NA TRBD2 CASSLSSGGRDQQFF TGCGCCAGCAGCTTGAGTAGCGGGGGTAGAGATCAGCAGTTCTTC
15 TRBJ2-3 TRBV18 NA NA CASSPLQAPTDTQYF TGTGCCAGCTCACCGCTCCAGGCACCCACAGATACGCAGTATTTT
14 TRBJ1-2 TRBV10-2 NA NA CASTRLSGVDGYTF TGCGCCAGCACCCGATTGTCGGGGGTGGATGGCTACACCTTC
14 TRBJ1-5 TRBV27 NA TRBD1 CASSLTGGLQPQHF TGTGCCAGCAGTTTGACAGGGGGTTTGCAGCCCCAGCATTTT
15 TRBJ2-1 TRBV11-2 NA TRBD1 CASSFTGVSYNEQFF TGTGCCAGCAGCTTTACAGGGGTATCCTACAATGAGCAGTTCTTC
13 TRBJ2-1 TRBV30 NA NA CAWSRGMWNEQFF TGTGCCTGGAGTCGAGGAATGTGGAATGAGCAGTTCTTC
15 TRBJ2-3 TRBV5-4 NA TRBD2 CASRRTSGSTDTQYF TGTGCCAGCAGGCGGACTAGCGGGAGTACAGATACGCAGTATTTT
17 TRBJ2-3 TRBV27 NA NA CASSPLGQDPSTDTQYF TGTGCCAGCAGTCCCCTGGGGCAGGACCCTAGCACAGATACGCAGTATTTT
14 TRBJ1-2 TRBV6-1 few TRBD1 CASSEVGTAYGYTF TGTGCCAGCAGTGAAGTCGGGACAGCCTATGGCTACACCTTC
15 TRBJ2-7 TRBV6-6 NA TRBD1 CASSYSGTGGGEQYF TGTGCCAGCAGTTACTCGGGGACAGGGGGCGGCGAGCAGTACTTC
14 TRBJ2-2 TRBV4-1 few NA CASSHSRGTGELFF TGCGCCAGCAGCCACTCCCGGGGCACCGGGGAGCTGTTTTTT
15 TRBJ2-1 TRBV11-3 NA TRBD2 CASSRREAFNNEQFF TGTGCCAGCAGCCGACGGGAGGCGTTCAACAATGAGCAGTTCTTC